One and the same sample provided the 15 T cell receptor beta chains below, sequenced in a study of T-cell memory formation after mild COVID-19. Via MiXCR, TCRdb re-called the 5' RACE reads, giving one row per CDR3 protein. The sample lists about 400,000 distinct CDR3 sequences; 20% to 25% were seen once. Source material: PBMCs or a T cell subset sorted from them (not recorded which). These receptors came from an adult woman who had mild COVID-19 (a few samples of this study predate the infection). Cell type and time point are not known.

This rearrangement joins TRBV4-2 to TRBJ2-1; possible D gene TRBD2, 5 bases. The CDR3 totals 16 residues. Between the trimmed V and J ends, which lost 0 bases and 0 bases, there was a span of 9 bases. Germline-derived CDR1 and CDR2 are LGHNA and YNFKEQ. DNA of the CDR3: TGTGCCAGCAGCCAAGATCAGCGGAGCTCCTACAATGAGCAGTTCTTC. This translates into CASSQDQRSSYNEQFF.

This clonotype has more than one count but fewer than ten. The chain is built from TRBV5-4 and TRBJ2-7, with D possibly being TRBD1 (6 bases). The CDR3 is made up of 15 amino acids. In germline, CDR1 is SGHNT, CDR2 YYREEE (reference sequence). The V gene lost 0 bases and the J gene lost 4 bases, with 14 bases spanning the gap. Here the CDR3 DNA reads TGTGCCAGCAGCTTGGAGGACAGATCGAGATACGAGCAGTACTTC. Translating gives CASSLEDRSRYEQYF.

The chain is built from TRBV28 and TRBJ1-3; D gene unclear. The CDR3 sequence is 16 residues long. Germline CDR1 MDHEN, CDR2 SYDVKM. The V gene lost 3 bases and the J gene lost 0 bases, with 12 bases spanning the gap. CDR3 in amino acids: CASSFDPASSGNTIYF. CDR3 DNA: TGTGCCAGCAGTTTTGACCCGGCGAGCTCTGGAAACACCATATATTTT.

This clonotype was seen a handful of times. The chain links TRBV3-1 to TRBJ1-2, with a weak D call TRBD1 (6 bases). The CDR3 covers 12 residues. Per germline, CDR1 LGHDT and CDR2 YNNKEL (reference sequence). The V gene lost 6 bases and the J gene lost 6 bases, with 11 bases spanning the gap. The CDR3 reads CASSPRGDGYTF. CDR3 sequence (DNA): TGTGCCAGCAGTCCCAGGGGCGATGGCTACACCTTC.

This clonotype was detected a few times. The V call is TRBV21-1, the J call TRBJ2-7; no DNA check was done on the table's D call, TRBD2. TRBV21-1 constitutes a pseudogene. The CDR3 sequence is 17 residues long. DNA for the CDR3: TGTGCCAGCAGCAAACGGTCTAGCGGGAGAGCTGCCTACGAGCAGTACTTC. It yields the protein CASSKRSSGRAAYEQYF.

This clonotype has only a few counts. The CDR3 reads CASRPGLAGNEQFF. The CDR3 DNA follows: TGTGCCAGCAGACCGGGACTAGCGGGCAATGAGCAGTTCTTC. The chain joins TRBV12-3 or TRBV12-4 to TRBJ2-1, with 12 bases lining up with TRBD2. The V and J ends lost 6 bases and 6 bases, in that order; junction bases with no gene match: 3. This CDR3 is built from 14 residues.

The chain couples TRBV5-4 to TRBJ2-1, with 13 bases matching TRBD2. Trimming at V came to 4 bases and at J to 6 bases, leaving 10 bases not matched to a gene. The CDR3 has 17 residues. Germline lookup yields CDR1 SGHNT and CDR2 YYREEE (reference sequence). This CDR3 reads CASSQGLAGYFFNEQFF. The CDR3 region has the DNA TGTGCCAGCAGCCAGGGACTAGCGGGATATTTTTTCAATGAGCAGTTCTTC.

The CDR3 DNA is TGCAGTGCTAGAGTTGTTCCTCCGGGGGGATTCACCTACGAGCAGTACTTC. This translates into CSARVVPPGGFTYEQYF. The chain couples TRBV20-1 to TRBJ2-7, with TRBD2 matching 7 bases. Trimming at V came to 1 base and at J to 2 bases, leaving 14 bases not matched to a gene. There are 17 residues in the CDR3. Germline CDR1 is DFQATT and CDR2 is SNEGSKA (reference sequence).

This sequence joins TRBV25-1 and TRBJ2-7, with TRBD2 as a possible D gene (6 bases). There are 15 residues in the CDR3. Germline assignment: CDR1 MGHDK and CDR2 SYGVNS. The V end was cut by 5 bases, the J end by 1 base, with 15 bases between. The CDR3 here is CASSSTGTRSYEQYF. In DNA, the CDR3 is TGTGCCAGCAGTAGTACCGGGACTCGATCCTACGAGCAGTACTTC.

The chain has TRBV2 and TRBJ1-2; D remains ambiguous. The germline V gene encodes CDR1 SNHLY and CDR2 FYNNEI. Deletions cut 2 bases from V and 7 bases from J, with 5 bases between. The CDR3 spans 11 residues. CDR3 bases: TGTGCCAGCAGTGAAATATTTGGCTACACCTTC. This encodes CASSEIFGYTF. The full variable domain, rest sourced from reference TRBV2 and TRBJ1-2, is EPEVTQTPSHQVTQMGQEVILRCVPISNHLYFYWYRQILGQKVEFLVSFYNNEISEKSEIFDDQFSVERPDGSNFTLKIRSTKLEDSAMYFCASSEIFGYTFGSGTRLTVV.

This clonotype was recorded once. The chain uses TRBV4-1 and TRBJ1-3; 9 bases agree with TRBD1. V was clipped by 5 bases and J by 0 bases; unmatched bases: 5. Per germline, CDR1 MGHRA and CDR2 YSYEKL. This CDR3 has 16 residues. CDR3 amino acids: CASSTSQGASGNTIYF. DNA for the CDR3: TGCGCCAGCAGCACGTCACAGGGGGCCTCTGGAAACACCATATATTTT.

The V and J genes are TRBV7-2 and TRBJ2-3; 8 nucleotides line up with TRBD2. V lost 5 bases to trimming and J lost 0 bases; unmatched junction nucleotides: 7. This CDR3 contains 16 residues. In germline, CDR1 is SGHTA, CDR2 FQGNSA. This CDR3 is CASSKLAAYSTDTQYF. The CDR3 nucleotides are TGTGCCAGCAGCAAACTAGCGGCCTATAGCACAGATACGCAGTATTTT.

This sequence joins TRBV12-3 or TRBV12-4 and TRBJ1-2; D is uncertain. The length of the CDR3 is 14 residues. The V end lost 6 bases, the J end lost 6 bases, and 17 bases lay between the germline ends. Here the CDR3 reads CASSQTTMRNGYTF. CDR3 nucleotide sequence: TGTGCCAGCAGCCAGACTACGATGAGAAATGGCTACACCTTC.

This chain uses TRBV5-1 with TRBJ2-3; 11 bases are a match to TRBD2. The CDR3 has 17 residues. The junction had 12 bases not matched to a gene; V was cut back by 4 bases and J by 5 bases. The germline CDR1 and CDR2 sequences are SGHRS and YFSETQ. For the CDR3, the DNA is TGCGCCAGCAGCCCTCAGGGGAGAGGACTAGCGGGAGATACGCAGTATTTT. This codes for CASSPQGRGLAGDTQYF.

V and J are TRBV5-1 and TRBJ2-1; the D gene is possibly TRBD2 (6 bases). Deletions cut 1 base from V and 0 bases from J, with 11 bases between. Germline values: CDR1 SGHRS, CDR2 YFSETQ. There are 16 residues in the CDR3. For the CDR3, the DNA is TGCGCCAGCAGCTTGTGGGTGGGGGGCTCCTACAATGAGCAGTTCTTC. Protein product: CASSLWVGGSYNEQFF.